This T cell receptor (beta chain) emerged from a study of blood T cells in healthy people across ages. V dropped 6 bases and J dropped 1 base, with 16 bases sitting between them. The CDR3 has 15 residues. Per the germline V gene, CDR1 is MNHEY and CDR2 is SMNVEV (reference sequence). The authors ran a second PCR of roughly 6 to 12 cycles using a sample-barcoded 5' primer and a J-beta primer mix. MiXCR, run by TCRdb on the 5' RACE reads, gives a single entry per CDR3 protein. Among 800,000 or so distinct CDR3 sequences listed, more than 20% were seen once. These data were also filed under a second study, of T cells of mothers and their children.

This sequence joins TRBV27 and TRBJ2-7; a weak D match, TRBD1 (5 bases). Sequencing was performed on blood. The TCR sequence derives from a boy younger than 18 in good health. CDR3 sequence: CASSRPETASYEQYF. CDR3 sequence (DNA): TGTGCCAGCAGCCGCCCGGAGACAGCATCCTACGAGCAGTACTTC.